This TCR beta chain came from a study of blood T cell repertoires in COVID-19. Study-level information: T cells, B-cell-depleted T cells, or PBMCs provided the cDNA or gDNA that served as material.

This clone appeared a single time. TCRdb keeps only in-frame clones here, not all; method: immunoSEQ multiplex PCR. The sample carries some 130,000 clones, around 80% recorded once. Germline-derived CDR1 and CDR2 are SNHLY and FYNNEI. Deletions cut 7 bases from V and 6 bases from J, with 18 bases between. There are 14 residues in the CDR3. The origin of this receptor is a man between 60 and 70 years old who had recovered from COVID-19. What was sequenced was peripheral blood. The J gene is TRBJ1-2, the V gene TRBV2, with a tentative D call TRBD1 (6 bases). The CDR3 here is CASKIRDTSNGYTF. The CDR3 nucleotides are TGTGCCAGCAAGATCCGGGACACGAGTAATGGCTACACCTTC.